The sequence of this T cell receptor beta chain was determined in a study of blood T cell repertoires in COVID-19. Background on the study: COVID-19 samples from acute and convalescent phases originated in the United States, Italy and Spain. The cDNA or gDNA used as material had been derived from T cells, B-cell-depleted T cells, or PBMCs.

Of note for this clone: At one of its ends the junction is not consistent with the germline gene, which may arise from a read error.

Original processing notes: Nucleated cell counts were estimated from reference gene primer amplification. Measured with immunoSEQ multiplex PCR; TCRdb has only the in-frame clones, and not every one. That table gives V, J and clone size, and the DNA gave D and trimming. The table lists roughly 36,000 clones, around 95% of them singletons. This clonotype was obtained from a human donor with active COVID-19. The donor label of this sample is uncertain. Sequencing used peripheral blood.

CDR3 region: CASSRGGTGPREQFF. Written as DNA, the CDR3 is TGTGCTAGCAGTCGAGGCGGGACAGGACCCCGCGAGCAGTTCTTC. The chain carries TRBV7-7 and TRBJ2-1; TRBD1 matches 8 bases. CDR1 and CDR2 from the germline V gene are SSHAT and FNYEAQ (reference sequence). The CDR3 consists of 15 residues.